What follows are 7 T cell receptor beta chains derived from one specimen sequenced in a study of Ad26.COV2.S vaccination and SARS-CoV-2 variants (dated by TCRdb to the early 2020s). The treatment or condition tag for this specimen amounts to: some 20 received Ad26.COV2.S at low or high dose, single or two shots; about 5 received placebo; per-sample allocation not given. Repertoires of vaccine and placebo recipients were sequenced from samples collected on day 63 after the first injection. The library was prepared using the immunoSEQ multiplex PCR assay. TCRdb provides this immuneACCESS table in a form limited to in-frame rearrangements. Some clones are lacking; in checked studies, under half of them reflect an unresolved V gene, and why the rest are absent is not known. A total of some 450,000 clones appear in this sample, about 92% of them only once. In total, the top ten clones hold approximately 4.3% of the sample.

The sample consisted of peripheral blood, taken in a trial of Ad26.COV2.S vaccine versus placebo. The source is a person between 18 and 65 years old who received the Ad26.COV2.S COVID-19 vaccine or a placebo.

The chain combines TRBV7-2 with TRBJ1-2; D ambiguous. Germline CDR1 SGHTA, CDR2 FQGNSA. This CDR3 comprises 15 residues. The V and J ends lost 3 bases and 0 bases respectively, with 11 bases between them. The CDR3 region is CASSFNFGSNYGYTF. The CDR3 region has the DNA TGTGCCAGCAGCTTTAACTTTGGGTCTAACTATGGCTACACCTTC. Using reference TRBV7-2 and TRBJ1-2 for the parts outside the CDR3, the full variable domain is GAGVSQSPSNKVTEKGKDVELRCDPISGHTALYWYRQSLGQGLEFLIYFQGNSAPDKSGLPSDRFSAERTGGSVSTLTIQRTQQEDSAVYLCASSFNFGSNYGYTFGSGTRLTVV.

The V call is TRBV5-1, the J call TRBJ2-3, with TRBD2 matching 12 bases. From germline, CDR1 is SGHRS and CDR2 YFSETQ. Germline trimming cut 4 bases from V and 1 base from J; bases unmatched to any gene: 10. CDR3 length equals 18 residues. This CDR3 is CASSPRLAGVRGTDTQYF. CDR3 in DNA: TGCGCCAGCAGCCCCAGACTAGCGGGAGTCAGGGGCACAGATACGCAGTATTTT.

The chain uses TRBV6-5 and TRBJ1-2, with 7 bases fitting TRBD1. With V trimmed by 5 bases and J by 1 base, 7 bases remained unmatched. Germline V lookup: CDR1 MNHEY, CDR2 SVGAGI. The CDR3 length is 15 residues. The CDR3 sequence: CASSIPGQNNYGYTF. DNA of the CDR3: TGTGCCAGCAGTATTCCGGGACAGAATAACTATGGCTACACCTTC.

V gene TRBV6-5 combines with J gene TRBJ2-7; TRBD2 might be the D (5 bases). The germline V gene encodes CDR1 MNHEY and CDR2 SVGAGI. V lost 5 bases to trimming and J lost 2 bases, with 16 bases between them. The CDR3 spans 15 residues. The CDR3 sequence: CASSPLREFTYEQYF. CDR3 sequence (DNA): TGTGCCAGCAGTCCTTTGAGGGAATTTACCTACGAGCAGTACTTC.

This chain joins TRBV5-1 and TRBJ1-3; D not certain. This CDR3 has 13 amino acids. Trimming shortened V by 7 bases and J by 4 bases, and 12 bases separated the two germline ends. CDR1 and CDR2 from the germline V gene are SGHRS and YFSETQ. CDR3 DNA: TGCGCCAGCGGCCCGGGCCCGGGAAACACCATATATTTT. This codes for CASGPGPGNTIYF.

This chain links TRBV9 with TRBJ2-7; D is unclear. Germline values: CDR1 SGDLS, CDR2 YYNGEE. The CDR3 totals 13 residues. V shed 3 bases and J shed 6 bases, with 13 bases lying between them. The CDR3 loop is CASSAQAFGEQYF. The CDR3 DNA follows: TGTGCCAGCAGCGCCCAGGCTTTTGGCGAGCAGTACTTC.

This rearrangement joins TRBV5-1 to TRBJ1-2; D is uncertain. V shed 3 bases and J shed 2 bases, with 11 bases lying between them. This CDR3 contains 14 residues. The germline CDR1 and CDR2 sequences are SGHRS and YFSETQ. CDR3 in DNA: TGCGCCAGCAGCTCTGGTGTCAGGAACTATGGCTACACCTTC. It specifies CASSSGVRNYGYTF.